A single sample gave rise to the 3 T cell receptor beta chains below, sequenced in a study of T cells in Graves' hyperthyroidism and ophthalmopathy. RNA transcripts served as the template for amplifying TCR beta CDR3 regions. HTBI primers were used for first-round RT-PCR of the TCR CDR3. From the multiplex PCR reads, TCRdb called clonotypes with MiXCR, one entry per CDR3 protein. The repertoire holds hundreds of thousands of distinct CDR3 sequences, with roughly 15% as singletons. Sequenced input: blood. These receptors all come from a woman aged 18 to 35 with Graves' hyperthyroidism.

There are a few counts of this clonotype. V gene TRBV28 combines with J gene TRBJ1-6, with a weak D call TRBD1 (5 bases). The CDR3 is 14 amino acids. Trimming removed 7 bases at V and 2 bases at J, with 9 bases between. From germline, CDR1 is MDHEN and CDR2 SYDVKM. The CDR3 loop is CASTLTAYNSPLHF. CDR3 in DNA: TGTGCCAGCACCCTGACAGCCTATAATTCACCCCTCCACTTT.

This clonotype was picked up many times. The rearrangement uses TRBV7-2 and TRBJ2-7; TRBD2 matches at 10 bases. The germline gives CDR1 SGHTA, CDR2 FQGNSA. Trimming at V came to 0 bases and at J to 0 bases, leaving 2 bases not matched to a gene. The CDR3 length is 16 residues. The CDR3 loop reads CASSLAGTSDSYEQYF. In DNA form, the CDR3 reads TGTGCCAGCAGCTTAGCCGGGACTAGCGACTCCTACGAGCAGTACTTC.

This clonotype was detected ten times or more. This rearrangement joins TRBV27 to TRBJ2-1; D is unresolved. The V gene's germline CDR1 is MNHEY and CDR2 SMNVEV (reference sequence). The CDR3 extends over 14 amino acids. V shed 3 bases and J shed 6 bases, with 12 bases lying between them. Written as DNA, the CDR3 is TGTGCCAGCAGTTTCGGAGACGGCCTCAATGAGCAGTTCTTC. Protein product: CASSFGDGLNEQFF.